A selection of T cell receptor beta chains follows, all from one sample in a study of shared clonotypes between healthy human individuals. Some clones are missing from TCRdb's copy, which holds only in-frame ones; the method was immunoSEQ multiplex PCR. The sample shows about 2 million clones, approximately 94% of them seen only once. What was sequenced was naive CD8+ T cells sorted from blood. These receptors all stem from a man younger than 30 in good health. Both conserved end residues are part of each CDR3. The order of the fields is V gene, J gene, CDR3 length, clone size, D gene, CDR3 protein, CDR3 DNA. A D gene is named only where the DNA matches it firmly. Some rows have no size entry. The others give once, few or many, or a class for an expanded clone.

TRBV5-4,TRBJ2-4,12,once,NA,CASSHGIGIQYF,TGTGCCAGCAGCCACGGTATTGGGATTCAGTACTTC
TRBV7-9,TRBJ2-1,15,NA,TRBD1,CASSSGQGAYNEQFF,TGTGCCAGCAGCTCGGGACAGGGGGCCTACAATGAGCAGTTCTTC
TRBV5-6,TRBJ1-1,14,once,NA,CASSFGTQYTEAFF,TGTGCCAGCAGCTTCGGGACGCAGTACACTGAAGCTTTCTTT
TRBV10-3,TRBJ2-3,14,NA,NA,CAISGAEPTDTQYF,TGTGCCATCAGTGGCGCGGAGCCCACAGATACGCAGTATTTT
TRBV28,TRBJ2-3,12,once,NA,CACRTTGDTQYF,TGTGCCTGTCGAACGACTGGGGATACGCAGTATTTT
TRBV7-8,TRBJ2-7,14,NA,NA,CASSFGTASYEQYF,TGTGCCAGCAGCTTTGGGACTGCTTCCTACGAGCAGTACTTC
TRBV6-5,TRBJ1-5,15,once,NA,CASSSGRLSNQPQHF,TGTGCCAGCAGTTCTGGGCGACTTAGCAATCAGCCCCAGCATTTT
TRBV6-5,TRBJ2-7,15,NA,NA,CASSYSTGSSYEQYF,TGTGCCAGCAGTTACTCGACAGGCAGCTCCTACGAGCAGTACTTC
TRBV20-1,TRBJ1-1,10,few,NA,CSAPRAEAFF,TGCAGTGCTCCTCGGGCTGAAGCTTTCTTT
TRBV27,TRBJ2-5,18,NA,TRBD2,CASSSLVGSGRAGETQYF,TGTGCCAGCAGTTCCCTCGTTGGTAGCGGGAGGGCCGGGGAGACCCAGTACTTC
TRBV28,TRBJ1-5,14,NA,NA,CASSLVTSNQPQHF,TGTGCCAGCAGTTTAGTGACCTCGAATCAGCCCCAGCATTTT